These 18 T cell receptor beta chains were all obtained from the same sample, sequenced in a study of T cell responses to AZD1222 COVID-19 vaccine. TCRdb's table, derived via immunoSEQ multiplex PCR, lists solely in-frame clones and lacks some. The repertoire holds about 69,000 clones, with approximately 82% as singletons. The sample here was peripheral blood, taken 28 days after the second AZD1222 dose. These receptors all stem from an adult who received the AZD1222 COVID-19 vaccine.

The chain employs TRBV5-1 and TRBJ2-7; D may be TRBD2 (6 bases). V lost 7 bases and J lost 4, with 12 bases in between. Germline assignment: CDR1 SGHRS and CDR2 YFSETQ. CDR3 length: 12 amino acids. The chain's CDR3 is CASGDSLYEQYF. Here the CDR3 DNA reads TGCGCCAGCGGGGACTCGCTTTACGAGCAGTACTTC.

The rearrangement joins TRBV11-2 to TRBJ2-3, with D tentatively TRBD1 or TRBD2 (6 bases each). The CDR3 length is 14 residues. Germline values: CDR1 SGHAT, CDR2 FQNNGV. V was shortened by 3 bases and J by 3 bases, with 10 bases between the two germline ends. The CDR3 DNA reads TGTGCCAGCAGCTTGGGGGGCGATACAGATACGCAGTATTTT. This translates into CASSLGGDTDTQYF.

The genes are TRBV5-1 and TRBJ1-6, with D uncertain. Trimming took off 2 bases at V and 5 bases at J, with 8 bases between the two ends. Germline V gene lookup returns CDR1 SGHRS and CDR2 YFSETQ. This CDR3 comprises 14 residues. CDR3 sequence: CASSLGTNNSPLHF. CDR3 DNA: TGCGCCAGCAGCTTAGGAACCAATAATTCACCCCTCCACTTT.

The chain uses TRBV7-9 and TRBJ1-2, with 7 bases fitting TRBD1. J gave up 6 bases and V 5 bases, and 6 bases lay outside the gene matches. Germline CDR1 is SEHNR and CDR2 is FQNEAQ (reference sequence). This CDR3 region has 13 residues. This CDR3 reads CASSGTGDHGYTF. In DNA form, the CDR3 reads TGTGCCAGCAGCGGTACAGGGGACCATGGCTACACCTTC. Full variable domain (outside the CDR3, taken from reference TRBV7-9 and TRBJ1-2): DTGVSQNPRHKITKRGQNVTFRCDPISEHNRLYWYRQTLGQGPEFLTYFQNEAQLEKSRLLSDRFSAERPKGSFSTLEIQRTEQGDSAMYLCASSGTGDHGYTFGSGTRLTVV.

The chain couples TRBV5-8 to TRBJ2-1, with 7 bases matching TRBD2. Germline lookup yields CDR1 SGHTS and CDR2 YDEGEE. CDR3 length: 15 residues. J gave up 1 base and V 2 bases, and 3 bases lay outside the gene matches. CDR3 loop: CASSFLGGSYNEQFF. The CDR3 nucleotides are TGTGCCAGCAGCTTTTTGGGGGGGTCCTACAATGAGCAGTTCTTC.

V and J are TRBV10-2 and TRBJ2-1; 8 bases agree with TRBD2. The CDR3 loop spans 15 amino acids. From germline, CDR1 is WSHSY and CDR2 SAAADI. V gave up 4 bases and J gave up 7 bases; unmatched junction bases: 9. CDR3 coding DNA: TGCGCCAGCAGTGGAGAAGCGGGAGTGGGGAATGAGCAGTTCTTC. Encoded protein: CASSGEAGVGNEQFF.

CDR3 nucleotide sequence: TGTGCCAGCAGCTTTAGCGGGGGGGCTGGCAATGAGCAGTTCTTC. It translates to CASSFSGGAGNEQFF. The chain recombines TRBV7-9 with TRBJ2-1; 11 bases align to TRBD2. V lost 3 bases and J lost 6; bases outside the gene matches: 4. The germline V gene has CDR1 SEHNR and CDR2 FQNEAQ (reference sequence). The CDR3 is 15 amino acids.

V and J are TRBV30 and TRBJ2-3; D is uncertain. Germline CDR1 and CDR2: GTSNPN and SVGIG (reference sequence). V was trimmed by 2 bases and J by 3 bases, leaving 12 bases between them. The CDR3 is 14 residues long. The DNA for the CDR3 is TGTGCCTGGAGTAGGAGTGGGTTTACAGATACGCAGTATTTT. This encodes CAWSRSGFTDTQYF.

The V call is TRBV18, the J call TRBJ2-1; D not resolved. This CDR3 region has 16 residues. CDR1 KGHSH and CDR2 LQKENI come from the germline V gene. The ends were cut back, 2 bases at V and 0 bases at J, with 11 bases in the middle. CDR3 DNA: TGTGCCAGCTCACCATCTAGGGCAGGCTCCTACAATGAGCAGTTCTTC. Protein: CASSPSRAGSYNEQFF.

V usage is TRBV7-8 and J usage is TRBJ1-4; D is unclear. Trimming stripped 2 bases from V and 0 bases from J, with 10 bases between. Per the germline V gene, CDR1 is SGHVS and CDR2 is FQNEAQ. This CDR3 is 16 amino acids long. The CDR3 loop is CASSLHWRPTNEKLFF. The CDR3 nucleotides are TGTGCCAGCAGCTTACATTGGCGACCAACTAATGAAAAACTGTTTTTT.

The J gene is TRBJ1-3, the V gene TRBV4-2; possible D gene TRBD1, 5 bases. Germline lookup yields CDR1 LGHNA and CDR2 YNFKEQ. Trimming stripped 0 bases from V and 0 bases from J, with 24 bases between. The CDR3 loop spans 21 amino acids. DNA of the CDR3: TGTGCCAGCAGCCAAGAACAGGTAGCGGCGGGGAGACTCAGCTCTGGAAACACCATATATTTT. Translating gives CASSQEQVAAGRLSSGNTIYF.

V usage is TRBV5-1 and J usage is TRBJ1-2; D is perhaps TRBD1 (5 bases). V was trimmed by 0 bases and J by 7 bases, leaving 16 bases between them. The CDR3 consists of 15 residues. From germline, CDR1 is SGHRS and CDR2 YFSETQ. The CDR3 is CASSLGAGRESGYTF. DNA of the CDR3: TGCGCCAGCAGCTTGGGGGCAGGGCGCGAAAGTGGCTACACCTTC.

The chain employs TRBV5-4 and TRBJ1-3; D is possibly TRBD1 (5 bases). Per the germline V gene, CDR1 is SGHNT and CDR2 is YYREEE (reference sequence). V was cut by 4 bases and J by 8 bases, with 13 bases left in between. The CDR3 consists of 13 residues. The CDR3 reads CASSPGPRHTIYF. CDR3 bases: TGTGCCAGCAGCCCGGGGCCGAGGCACACCATATATTTT.

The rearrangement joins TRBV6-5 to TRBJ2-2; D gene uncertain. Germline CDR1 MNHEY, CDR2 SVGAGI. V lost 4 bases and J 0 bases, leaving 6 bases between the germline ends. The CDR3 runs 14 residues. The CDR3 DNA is TGTGCCAGCAGTTCGGCAGCGAACACCGGGGAGCTGTTTTTT. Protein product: CASSSAANTGELFF.

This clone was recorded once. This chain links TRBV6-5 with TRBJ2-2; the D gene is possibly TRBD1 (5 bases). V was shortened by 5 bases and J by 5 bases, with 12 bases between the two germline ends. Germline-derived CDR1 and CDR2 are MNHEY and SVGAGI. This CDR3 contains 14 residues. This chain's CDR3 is CASSMIQATGELFF. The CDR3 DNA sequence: TGTGCCAGCAGTATGATACAGGCAACCGGGGAGCTGTTTTTT.

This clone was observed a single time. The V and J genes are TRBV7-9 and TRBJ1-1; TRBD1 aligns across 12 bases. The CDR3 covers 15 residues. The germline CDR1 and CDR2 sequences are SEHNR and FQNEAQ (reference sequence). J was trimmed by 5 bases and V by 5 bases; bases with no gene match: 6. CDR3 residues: CASSARDRGQTEAFF. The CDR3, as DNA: TGTGCCAGCAGCGCTAGGGACAGGGGGCAAACTGAAGCTTTCTTT.

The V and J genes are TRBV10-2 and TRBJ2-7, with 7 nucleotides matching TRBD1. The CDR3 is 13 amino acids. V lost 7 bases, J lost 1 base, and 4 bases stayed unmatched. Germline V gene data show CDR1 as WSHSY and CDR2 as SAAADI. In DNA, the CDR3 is TGCGCCAGCATTAGGGACAGTTCCTACGAGCAGTACTTC. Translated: CASIRDSSYEQYF.

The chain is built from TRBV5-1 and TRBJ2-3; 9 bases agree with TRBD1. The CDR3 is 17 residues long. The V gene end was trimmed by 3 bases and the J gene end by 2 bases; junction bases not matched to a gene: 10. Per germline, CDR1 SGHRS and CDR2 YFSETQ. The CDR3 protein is CASSWEVDRGDTDTQYF. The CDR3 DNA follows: TGCGCCAGCAGCTGGGAGGTGGACAGGGGCGACACAGATACGCAGTATTTT.